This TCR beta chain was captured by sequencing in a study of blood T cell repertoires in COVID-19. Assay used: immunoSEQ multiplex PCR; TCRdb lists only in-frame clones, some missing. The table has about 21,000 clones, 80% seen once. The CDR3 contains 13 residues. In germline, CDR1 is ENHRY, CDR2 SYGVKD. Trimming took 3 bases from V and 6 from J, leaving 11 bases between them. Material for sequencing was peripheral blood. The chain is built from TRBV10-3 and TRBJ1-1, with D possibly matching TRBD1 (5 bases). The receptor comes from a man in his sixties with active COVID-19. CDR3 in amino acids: CAISDGGAPEAFF. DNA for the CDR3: TGTGCCATCAGTGACGGAGGGGCCCCTGAAGCTTTCTTT.